This TCR beta chain was documented in a study of T cell responses to AZD1222 COVID-19 vaccine. Libraries were prepared by immunoSEQ multiplex PCR; TCRdb keeps only in-frame clonotypes and omits some of them. The table has about 93,000 clones, around 89% seen once; the top ten hold roughly 2.7%. Trimming pared 3 bases from V and 2 bases from J, leaving 13 bases between. Looked up from germline, CDR1 is SGHTA and CDR2 is FQGTGA. This CDR3 is 15 amino acids long. The TCR sequence derives from an adult who received the AZD1222 COVID-19 vaccine. The input for sequencing was peripheral blood, taken 28 days after the second AZD1222 dose. The chain couples TRBV7-3 to TRBJ1-1; TRBD1 might be the D (5 bases). The CDR3: CASSFHHRGNTEAFF. Written as DNA, the CDR3 is TGTGCCAGCAGCTTCCACCATAGGGGAAACACTGAAGCTTTCTTT.